These 17 T cell receptor beta chains originate from one sample sequenced in a study of T cell repertoires in cytomegalovirus infection. TCRdb ran MiXCR on the reads and lists one entry per CDR3 protein. The sample lists fewer than 400,000 distinct CDR3 sequences; 15% to 20% were seen once. Specimen: PBMCs. These receptor sequences come from a human donor in good health (CMV status not recorded). Some clones in this sample may be carry-over from other donors' samples.

This clonotype was counted at least ten times. This chain joins TRBV10-3 and TRBJ1-1; D remains ambiguous. The V gene's germline CDR1 is ENHRY and CDR2 SYGVKD. There are 13 residues in the CDR3. V lost 3 bases and J 3 bases, leaving 8 bases between the germline ends. The CDR3 DNA reads TGTGCCATCAGTGATCGGGAGGACACTGAAGCTTTCTTT. Protein: CAISDREDTEAFF.

The CDR3 region has the DNA TGCGCCAGCAGCATAATACAGGGGGCGGTGAACACTGAAGCTTTCTTT. This gives the protein CASSIIQGAVNTEAFF. The J gene is TRBJ1-1, the V gene TRBV5-1; 9 bases are shared with TRBD1. Germline trimming cut 4 bases from V and 0 bases from J; bases unmatched to any gene: 7. The CDR3 sequence is 16 residues long. Germline V lookup: CDR1 SGHRS, CDR2 YFSETQ.

V gene TRBV7-6 combines with J gene TRBJ2-2; D remains unclear. Germline assignment: CDR1 SGHVS and CDR2 FNYEAQ. The CDR3 contains 15 residues. V lost 4 bases and J lost 2, with 11 bases in between. CDR3 sequence (DNA): TGTGCCAGCAGCTCCCGACGTAGAAACACCGGGGAGCTGTTTTTT. As protein: CASSSRRRNTGELFF.

This clonotype was seen a handful of times. The V and J genes are TRBV25-1 and TRBJ2-3; the match to TRBD2 covers 8 bases. The CDR3 has 16 residues. Looked up from germline, CDR1 is MGHDK and CDR2 is SYGVNS. V shed 6 bases, J shed 2 bases, and the junction held 10 bases outside the gene matches. This CDR3 is CASSEAGGILTDTQYF. The CDR3 DNA reads TGTGCCAGCAGCGAGGCGGGGGGAATTCTCACAGATACGCAGTATTTT.

This clonotype was seen repeatedly, ten times or more. The V call is TRBV7-2, the J call TRBJ2-3, with D perhaps assigned TRBD1 or TRBD2 (5 bases each). Germline CDR1 SGHTA, CDR2 FQGNSA. The germline V and J ends were trimmed by 5 bases and 4 bases, with 25 bases remaining between them. This CDR3 spans 18 amino acids. The CDR3 DNA reads as TGTGCCAGCAGCCACCCTACGGCTGGGGGAAGGGCCCCAGATACGCAGTATTTT. Translation: CASSHPTAGGRAPDTQYF. Using reference TRBV7-2 and TRBJ2-3 for the parts outside the CDR3, the full variable domain is GAGVSQSPSNKVTEKGKDVELRCDPISGHTALYWYRQSLGQGLEFLIYFQGNSAPDKSGLPSDRFSAERTGGSVSTLTIQRTQQEDSAVYLCASSHPTAGGRAPDTQYFGPGTRLTVL.

The V and J genes are TRBV11-1 and TRBJ1-1; D gene unclear. This CDR3 has 12 residues. Germline V lookup: CDR1 SGHAT, CDR2 FQDESV (reference sequence). V gave up 6 bases and J gave up 7 bases, with 12 bases separating them. The CDR3 is CASSSRLYEAFF. In nucleotides, the CDR3 is TGTGCCAGCAGTAGTCGGCTATATGAAGCTTTCTTT.

In DNA form, the CDR3 reads TGTGCCAGCAGCCAAACGTCCCCCTTACCTTATGGCTACACCTTC. It codes for CASSQTSPLPYGYTF. V usage is TRBV7-9 and J usage is TRBJ1-2; no reliable D call. The CDR3 is made up of 15 amino acids. Germline CDR1 SEHNR, CDR2 FQNEAQ (reference sequence). Trimming left V 5 bases short and J 5 bases short, with 18 bases between.

A few counts support this clonotype. This clone may be a read error of a much larger clone one base away. J is TRBJ2-3 and V is TRBV7-3, with TRBD1 identical over 9 bases. Per germline, CDR1 SGHTA and CDR2 FQGTGA. CDR3 size: 15 residues. J lost 5 bases, V lost 4 bases, and 7 bases had no gene match. Here the CDR3 reads CASSSTGQGVDTQYF. In DNA form, the CDR3 reads TGTGCCAGCAGCTCGACGGGACAGGGTGTAGATACGCAGTATTTT.

This clonotype was observed a few times. The rearrangement uses TRBV12-3 or TRBV12-4 and TRBJ2-1; TRBD1 might be the D (6 bases). Trimming removed 1 base from V and 5 bases from J, with 12 bases in between. This CDR3 comprises 15 residues. This CDR3 reads CASSLGQGINNEQFF. DNA of the CDR3: TGTGCCAGCAGTTTAGGCCAGGGGATAAACAATGAGCAGTTCTTC.

This clonotype occurred a few times. The rearrangement uses TRBV7-2 and TRBJ2-2; 10 bases are a match to TRBD2. CDR3 length: 18 residues. CDR1 is SGHTA and CDR2 is FQGNSA in the germline V gene. Trimming at V came to 0 bases and at J to 1 base, leaving 5 bases not matched to a gene. The CDR3 here is CASSLAVTSGVNTGELFF. CDR3 in DNA: TGTGCCAGCAGCTTAGCTGTCACTAGCGGGGTGAACACCGGGGAGCTGTTTTTT.

Turning to this clonotype: A much larger clone differs by one base, so this may be a read error. The chain couples TRBV11-2 to TRBJ1-5; tentative D call: TRBD1 (5 bases). The CDR3 sequence is 17 residues long. With 5 bases removed from V and 0 bases from J, the gap between germline ends came to 17 bases. Germline V gene lookup returns CDR1 SGHAT and CDR2 FQNNGV. CDR3 residues: CASSRGSGHYSNQPQHF. CDR3 nucleotide sequence: TGTGCCAGCAGCAGGGGCTCGGGGCATTATAGCAATCAGCCCCAGCATTTT.

In its sample, this clonotype was seen many times. This chain connects TRBV4-3 to TRBJ1-4; D gene ambiguous. The CDR3 length is 14 residues. The germline V gene encodes CDR1 LGHNA and CDR2 YSLEER. The V end lost 6 bases, the J end lost 15 bases, and 23 bases lay between the germline ends. CDR3 protein: CASSHNYPFGEMFF. As DNA, the CDR3 is TGCGCCAGCAGTCATAATTATCCCTTCGGGGAAATGTTTTTT.

The chain carries TRBV5-1 and TRBJ2-1; a weak D match, TRBD2 (6 bases). Trimming shortened V by 4 bases and J by 6 bases, and 14 bases separated the two germline ends. CDR3 length equals 14 residues. CDR1 is SGHRS and CDR2 is YFSETQ in the germline V gene. The CDR3 DNA reads TGCGCCAGCAGCCCCCGGGACTTGACCAATGAGCAGTTCTTC. Amino acids: CASSPRDLTNEQFF.

This clonotype was counted at least ten times. The chain carries TRBV28 and TRBJ2-3; 10 bases align to TRBD1. The CDR3 contains 15 residues. CDR1 is MDHEN and CDR2 is SYDVKM in the germline V gene. J gave up 3 bases and V 5 bases, and 5 bases lay outside the gene matches. CDR3 nucleotides: TGTGCCAGCAGTCCGGGGACAGGGGATACAGATACGCAGTATTTT. It codes for CASSPGTGDTDTQYF.

This clonotype was counted only a few times. The chain uses TRBV14 and TRBJ2-6, with D possibly being TRBD2 (6 bases). V lost 0 bases, J lost 3 bases, and 9 bases lay in between. The CDR3 extends over 16 amino acids. CDR1 SGHDN and CDR2 FVKESK come from the germline V gene. CDR3 sequence: CASSQEWGGGANVLTF. The CDR3 DNA follows: TGTGCCAGCAGCCAAGAATGGGGAGGTGGGGCCAACGTCCTGACTTTC.

This chain joins TRBV7-2 and TRBJ2-3, with TRBD2 matching over 14 bases. Germline V gene lookup returns CDR1 SGHTA and CDR2 FQGNSA. CDR3 length: 14 amino acids. After removal of 5 bases from V and 14 bases from J, the junction contained 9 bases not matched to a gene. CDR3 sequence (DNA): TGTGCCAGCAGCCCTGGGACTAGCGGGAGCAACTTGTATTTT. Its translation: CASSPGTSGSNLYF.

Many counts were recorded for this clonotype. Here the CDR3 DNA reads TGTGCCGTAGCCAGGACAGGACCCTACGAGCAGTACTTC. Amino acids: CAVARTGPYEQYF. The chain links TRBV28 to TRBJ2-7; 7 bases map to TRBD1. Trimming took 11 bases from V and 2 from J; bases not matched to a gene: 9. The CDR3 consists of 13 residues. Per the germline V gene, CDR1 is MDHEN and CDR2 is SYDVKM.